This T cell receptor beta chain was sequenced during a study of blood T cell repertoires in COVID-19. Only in-frame clones appear in the TCRdb table, and some are missing; sequencing was by immunoSEQ multiplex PCR. The sample includes under 150,000 clones, roughly 80% of them seen just once. The sequencing sample was made of peripheral blood. The TCR originated in a woman of 80 years or more in a cohort sampled during active or convalescent COVID-19.

DNA for the CDR3: TGTGCCAGCAGCTCCCGGTCCTCTGGAAACACCATATATTTT. Protein product: CASSSRSSGNTIYF. V gene TRBV5-4 combines with J gene TRBJ1-3; D gene unclear. The CDR3 length is 14 residues. Germline V CDR1 and CDR2: SGHNT, YYREEE (reference sequence). V was clipped by 3 bases and J by 0 bases, with 7 bases between them.